The 21 T cell receptor beta chains below come from one sample, sequenced in a study of cytomegalovirus exposure and HLA in healthy donors. Vbeta (60) and Jbeta (13) primers were used in the PCR. Generated by immunoSEQ multiplex PCR, the TCRdb table keeps only in-frame clones and is missing some. There are about 140,000 clones in the sample; 76% occur only once, and approximately 1.8% lies in the top ten. The sequencing input was PBMCs. These TCRs come from a man in his forties or fifties in good health and CMV-seronegative.

This chain joins TRBV11-3 and TRBJ2-1; maybe TRBD2 (6 bases). V was shortened by 5 bases and J by 2 bases, with 13 bases between the two germline ends. The CDR3 is made up of 15 amino acids. Germline values: CDR1 SGHNT, CDR2 YENEEA. CDR3: CASSGSGSTYNEQFF. CDR3 coding DNA: TGTGCCAGCAGCGGAAGCGGGTCCACCTACAATGAGCAGTTCTTC. Full variable domain (outside the CDR3, taken from reference TRBV11-3 and TRBJ2-1): EAGVVQSPRYKIIEKKQPVAFWCNPISGHNTLYWYLQNLGQGPELLIRYENEEAVDDSQLPKDRFSAERLKGVDSTLKIQPAELGDSAVYLCASSGSGSTYNEQFFGPGTRLTVL.

This rearrangement joins TRBV2 to TRBJ1-3, with a possible D match to TRBD1 (6 bases). This CDR3 is 15 amino acids long. Germline CDR1 SNHLY, CDR2 FYNNEI. Trimming cost V 4 bases and J 0 bases, with 10 bases left between them. This CDR3 reads CASSAGQSSGNTIYF. The CDR3 nucleotides read TGTGCCAGCAGTGCCGGACAGAGCTCTGGAAACACCATATATTTT. The whole variable domain, remainder taken from reference TRBV2 and TRBJ1-3, is EPEVTQTPSHQVTQMGQEVILRCVPISNHLYFYWYRQILGQKVEFLVSFYNNEISEKSEIFDDQFSVERPDGSNFTLKIRSTKLEDSAMYFCASSAGQSSGNTIYFGEGSWLTVV.

The chain has TRBV4-2 and TRBJ2-1, with 8 bases matching TRBD1. Germline V gene lookup returns CDR1 LGHNA and CDR2 YNFKEQ. The CDR3 covers 18 residues. The V gene end was trimmed by 0 bases and the J gene end by 9 bases; junction bases not matched to a gene: 16. The CDR3 region has the DNA TGTGCCAGCAGCCAAGATTCCCCCCCAGGGGGCACTGAAGGTGAGCAGTTCTTC. Translating gives CASSQDSPPGGTEGEQFF.

This clone was counted only a few times. The rearrangement links TRBV5-4 to TRBJ2-3; 14 bases match TRBD2. In germline, CDR1 is SGHNT, CDR2 YYREEE (reference sequence). CDR3 length equals 17 residues. Germline trimming cut 2 bases from V and 0 bases from J; bases unmatched to any gene: 2. The CDR3 sequence: CASSFRLAGGSTDTQYF. The CDR3 DNA reads TGTGCCAGCAGCTTCCGACTAGCGGGAGGGAGCACAGATACGCAGTATTTT.

The chain carries TRBV28 and TRBJ2-3; D is uncertain. V was trimmed by 3 bases and J by 0 bases, leaving 10 bases between them. The germline V gene has CDR1 MDHEN and CDR2 SYDVKM. The CDR3 consists of 15 residues. The CDR3 sequence is CASSLEPTSTDTQYF. CDR3 coding DNA: TGTGCCAGCAGTTTGGAGCCGACTAGCACAGATACGCAGTATTTT.

DNA for the CDR3: TGTGCCAGCACCGTCGGGACAGGATACACAGATACGCAGTATTTT. Translation gives CASTVGTGYTDTQYF. The chain recombines TRBV6-1 with TRBJ2-3; 8 nucleotides match TRBD1. The CDR3 totals 15 residues. The junction had 8 bases not matched to a gene; V was cut back by 7 bases and J by 2 bases. Germline V gene sequence: CDR1 MNHNS, CDR2 SASEGT.

The V and J genes are TRBV2 and TRBJ2-1; D is unresolved. Germline V gives CDR1 SNHLY, CDR2 FYNNEI. The length of the CDR3 is 14 residues. Trimming stripped 6 bases from V and 8 bases from J, with 17 bases between. The CDR3 region is CASSRETLGDEQFF. The DNA of the CDR3 is TGTGCCAGCAGCCGTGAGACCCTGGGCGATGAGCAGTTCTTC.

The V call is TRBV4-2, the J call TRBJ1-2; 7 nucleotides agree with TRBD1. The germline V gene encodes CDR1 LGHNA and CDR2 YNFKEQ. This CDR3 has 17 amino acids. Trimming removed 4 bases from V and 6 bases from J; junction bases left unmatched: 17. DNA for the CDR3: TGTGCCAGCAGCCTTTTCCCAGAACCGACAGGGTTTGATGGCTACACCTTC. It is translated as CASSLFPEPTGFDGYTF.

The chain links TRBV27 to TRBJ2-7, with 15 positions matching TRBD2. The CDR3 covers 16 residues. The junction had 6 bases not matched to a gene; V was cut back by 5 bases and J by 4 bases. CDR1 and CDR2 from the germline V gene are MNHEY and SMNVEV (reference sequence). The CDR3 nucleotides read TGTGCCAGCAGTCCCCGGACTAGCGGGAGGGTATACGAGCAGTACTTC. Encoded protein: CASSPRTSGRVYEQYF.

V usage is TRBV27 and J usage is TRBJ2-7; tentative D call: TRBD2 (6 bases). Trimming took 3 bases from V and 1 from J, leaving 10 bases between them. The CDR3 has 14 residues. Germline assignment: CDR1 MNHEY and CDR2 SMNVEV (reference sequence). CDR3 coding DNA: TGTGCCAGCAGTTTGGGGGGTCGGTCCTACGAGCAGTACTTC. This gives the protein CASSLGGRSYEQYF.

CDR3: CASSLAWGGDTQYF. Written as DNA, the CDR3 is TGTGCCAGCAGCTTAGCGTGGGGGGGAGATACGCAGTATTTT. The chain joins TRBV7-2 to TRBJ2-3; 7 bases line up with TRBD2. The germline V gene encodes CDR1 SGHTA and CDR2 FQGNSA. This CDR3 contains 14 residues. V trimming: 0 bases; J trimming: 5 bases; junction bases outside the gene matches: 2.

This sequence joins TRBV10-3 and TRBJ2-1, with TRBD1 matching over 7 bases. CDR1 is ENHRY and CDR2 is SYGVKD in the germline V gene. The junction had 11 bases not matched to a gene; V was cut back by 2 bases and J by 4 bases. CDR3 length equals 17 residues. CDR3 DNA sequence: TGTGCCATCAGTGAGCCGCCCGGGACAGTGGGTTACAATGAGCAGTTCTTC. It codes for CAISEPPGTVGYNEQFF.

CDR3 in DNA: TGTGCCAGCAATGGTGACAGCCTTAATTCACCCCTCCACTTT. It is translated as CASNGDSLNSPLHF. The chain couples TRBV2 to TRBJ1-6; possible D gene TRBD1, 5 bases. Deletions cut 7 bases from V and 6 bases from J, with 13 bases between. There are 14 residues in the CDR3. Germline V lookup: CDR1 SNHLY, CDR2 FYNNEI.

The rearrangement joins TRBV2 to TRBJ2-5, with D perhaps TRBD1 (7 bases). CDR1 and CDR2 from the germline V gene are SNHLY and FYNNEI. Trimming removed 5 bases at V and 2 bases at J, with 12 bases between. The CDR3 contains 14 residues. The CDR3 sequence is CASSLQGGQETQYF. As DNA, the CDR3 is TGTGCCAGCAGTCTCCAGGGGGGTCAAGAGACCCAGTACTTC.

V gene TRBV19 combines with J gene TRBJ1-5; 9 positions agree with TRBD1. This CDR3 has 17 residues. Trimming took 7 bases from V and 2 from J; bases not matched to a gene: 12. The germline V gene encodes CDR1 LNHDA and CDR2 SQIVND (reference sequence). The chain's CDR3 is CASNSGTGYRGNQPQHF. In DNA, the CDR3 is TGTGCCAGTAATAGCGGGACAGGGTATAGGGGCAATCAGCCCCAGCATTTT.

The chain employs TRBV11-2 and TRBJ2-7; 8 bases line up with TRBD1. Germline CDR1 SGHAT, CDR2 FQNNGV. The CDR3 spans 14 residues. Losses at the gene ends were 5 bases for V and 4 bases for J; bases not matched to a gene: 7. The CDR3 nucleotides read TGTGCCAGCAGCATGTCGACAGGGGAGTACGAGCAGTACTTC. It yields the protein CASSMSTGEYEQYF.

The chain has TRBV2 and TRBJ2-7; D possibly corresponds to TRBD2 (6 bases). The length of the CDR3 is 14 residues. Germline V CDR1 and CDR2: SNHLY, FYNNEI. V lost 1 base and J 3 bases, leaving 10 bases between the germline ends. CDR3 protein: CASSEEWRDYEQYF. The CDR3 coding sequence is TGTGCCAGCAGTGAAGAGTGGCGGGACTACGAGCAGTACTTC.

The genes are TRBV6-1 and TRBJ2-7; TRBD2 agrees at 11 bases. From germline, CDR1 is MNHNS and CDR2 SASEGT. This CDR3 has 18 residues. V was pared by 4 bases and J by 0 bases, with 11 bases of the junction left unmatched. This CDR3 reads CASSGPGAGLAVSYEQYF. CDR3 nucleotides: TGTGCCAGCAGTGGGCCGGGGGCGGGACTAGCGGTCTCCTACGAGCAGTACTTC.

The chain couples TRBV5-6 to TRBJ2-3; 7 bases map to TRBD2. The CDR3 is 16 residues long. Trimming at V came to 3 bases and at J to 1 base, leaving 8 bases not matched to a gene. Looked up from germline, CDR1 is SGHDT and CDR2 is YYEEEE. CDR3 amino acids: CASSSGTTRGTDTQYF. The CDR3 DNA is TGTGCCAGCAGCTCTGGGACTACAAGAGGCACAGATACGCAGTATTTT. Full variable domain (missing parts from reference TRBV5-6 and TRBJ2-3): DAGVTQSPTHLIKTRGQQVTLRCSPKSGHDTVSWYQQALGQGPQFIFQYYEEEERQRGNFPDRFSGHQFPNYSSELNVNALLLGDSALYLCASSSGTTRGTDTQYFGPGTRLTVL.

The chain uses TRBV28 and TRBJ2-5; tentatively, D is TRBD2 (5 bases). The J call may be in error: the DNA end matches TRBJ2-7 better. There are 14 residues in the CDR3. Germline lookup yields CDR1 MDHEN and CDR2 SYDVKM. Here the CDR3 reads CASSPLRVSYEQYF. The CDR3 bases are TGTGCCAGCAGTCCCCTGAGGGTTTCCTACGAGCAGTACTTC.

This rearrangement joins TRBV7-2 to TRBJ2-2; tentative D call: TRBD2 (7 bases). Trimming pared 2 bases from V and 6 bases from J, leaving 16 bases between. From germline, CDR1 is SGHTA and CDR2 FQGNSA. The CDR3 consists of 16 residues. The CDR3 DNA reads as TGTGCCAGCAGCTTAAGGGGGGGGCGTTCTTCCGGGGAGCTGTTTTTT. Protein product: CASSLRGGRSSGELFF.